This T cell receptor (beta chain) was captured by sequencing in a study of PD-L1 blockade in urothelial cancer. Broader study findings: At the 3-week point, tumor-associated blood clones expanded more in durable-benefit patients.

The diagnosis in patients was locally advanced or metastatic urothelial carcinoma. As for this clone: The antigen is not known.

Synthetic templates analogous to TCR were spiked into all PCRs individually. Profiling relied on immunoSEQ multiplex PCR, and the TCRdb table lists in-frame clones only, not all of them. The sample records 33,000 or so clones, about four fifths being singletons. This CDR3 has 15 amino acids. From germline, CDR1 is MDHEN and CDR2 SYDVKM. Trimming took 4 bases from V and 6 from J; bases not matched to a gene: 8. The chain has TRBV28 and TRBJ1-5, with 8 bases matching TRBD1. Specimen: PBMCs, collected around atezolizumab (anti-PD-L1) treatment. The TCR comes from a man between 65 and 79 years old with urothelial cancer. The CDR3 bases are TGTGCCAGCAGTTCCGACAGGGGCCGGGTTCAGCCCCAGCATTTT. Its translation is CASSSDRGRVQPQHF. Variable domain in full (rest from reference TRBV28 and TRBJ1-5): DVKVTQSSRYLVKRTGEKVFLECVQDMDHENMFWYRQDPGLGLRLIYFSYDVKMKEKGDIPEGYSVSREKKERFSLILESASTNQTSMYLCASSSDRGRVQPQHFGDGTRLSIL.